This TCR beta chain originates from a study of blood T cell repertoires in COVID-19 (dated by TCRdb to the early 2020s). Background for the entire study: Samples from collaborators originated in the United States, Italy and Spain and spanned both the acute and convalescent phases of COVID-19. A de-identified subject ID, COVID-19 status, age in years and sex were almost always included in the sample metadata. Where HLA class I and class II types were available, the types were taken from metadata supplied by the sample provider, not from assay-based typing. Deeply sampled blood TCRbeta repertoires from subjects exposed to, actively infected with, or recovered from COVID-19 were included in the dataset. The samples were drawn from two sources: the first 160 participants of the ongoing ImmuneRACE study, and 950 to 1,500 subjects contributed by 6 global collaborators. The material from the prospective study consisted of cDNA or gDNA derived from T cells, B-cell-depleted T cells, or PBMCs. The repertoires were made available in a free public database intended to serve as a resource for research on the immune response to SARS-CoV-2.

On the study overall, not on this receptor specifically: The quantity of clinical and demographic metadata differed by source and by participant and was supplied without curation.

Points on this clone: No antigen is known for it. No per-base quality is available; no much larger clone lies one base away.

Whole blood was collected in K2EDTA tubes by collaborating institutions according to the institutions' own protocols. For TCRbeta analysis, collaborators shipped samples as frozen whole blood, isolated PBMCs, or DNA extracted from either of those sample types. Counted from cysteine to phenylalanine, this CDR3 has 14 amino acids. Only the CDR3 portion is preserved as DNA: 42 bases, with reading frame beginning at the first base. CDR1 and CDR2, looked up from the germline V gene, are KGHDR and SFDVKD. The junction shows trimming of 7 bases on V and 4 bases on J, and the gene matches do not reach 4 bases of it. TCRbeta CDR3 regions were amplified from genomic DNA using the immunoSEQ Assay, a bias-controlled multiplex PCR. Regarding the original processing steps: Nucleated cell counts per sample were estimated from amplification of reference gene primers within the assay. To quantify the absolute abundance of each unique TCRbeta CDR3 rearrangement, sequence reads were collapsed and filtered. For each sample, productive Simpson clonality was calculated as the square root of Simpson's diversity index across productive rearrangements. The table comes from immuneACCESS by way of TCRdb, which keeps in-frame sequences with V and J called. Part of the clones is missing from these tables; in studies checked, under half for an unresolved V gene and the rest for unknown reasons. V and J calls and clone size are those listed in that table; D and trimming were worked out from the DNA. Recorded for this sample are about 150,000 clones; roughly 89% of them occurred a single time. The ten largest clones capture around 2.9% of the sample.

The sequence links TRBV24-1 to TRBJ1-5, with 9 bases in between that match TRBD1. Sequenced material: peripheral blood. This TCR was recovered from a man aged 55 to 70 with active or convalescent COVID-19. The nucleotides read TGTGCCACCAGAGGACAGGGGTTTAATCAGCCCCAGCATTTT. It translates to CATRGQGFNQPQHF.